This T cell receptor beta chain derives from a study of pediatric ulcerative colitis. One to two pinch biopsies were taken from the rectum during colonoscopy. A word on this clone: Its antigen is not known.

The CDR3 has 14 residues. J was trimmed by 7 bases and V by 4 bases; bases with no gene match: 8. Germline lookup yields CDR1 SGHRS and CDR2 YFSETQ. General study points: A couple of patients' blood samples yielded substantially fewer templates.

Repertoires were generated with immunoSEQ multiplex PCR, while TCRdb's copy carries only in-frame clones and drops some. The table has about 22,000 clones, about 71% seen once. The gene calls are TRBV5-1 and TRBJ1-5, with 7 bases identical to TRBD1. The sequenced sample was gut tissue. The sequence was collected from a boy younger than 18 with severe ulcerative colitis. The CDR3 DNA reads as TGCGCCAGCAGCATACGGACAGGAATACAGCCCCAGCATTTT. Protein product: CASSIRTGIQPQHF.